Shown below are 4 T cell receptor beta chains from a single sample sequenced in a study of identical twins. In TCRdb, the 5' RACE reads were re-called with MiXCR into one record per CDR3 protein. The sample yields roughly 630,000 distinct CDR3 sequences, 7.1% seen once. This sample also belongs to another study, concerning yellow fever vaccine responses in identical twins.

The sample taken for sequencing was PBMCs. The receptors here all came from a young woman in good health.

This chain joins TRBV11-2 and TRBJ2-1, with D tentatively TRBD2 (7 bases). Germline assignment: CDR1 SGHAT and CDR2 FQNNGV. There are 15 residues in the CDR3. Trimming took 0 bases from V and 5 from J, leaving 11 bases between them. CDR3 sequence: CASSLERGGNNEQFF. The DNA for the CDR3 is TGTGCCAGCAGCTTAGAGAGGGGGGGGAACAATGAGCAGTTCTTC.

The V and J genes are TRBV7-9 and TRBJ2-3, with 7 bases fitting TRBD1. From germline, CDR1 is SEHNR and CDR2 FQNEAQ (reference sequence). V lost 5 bases, J lost 0 bases, and 8 bases stayed unmatched. This CDR3 is built from 16 residues. CDR3: CASSPRQGSSTDTQYF. The CDR3 DNA reads TGTGCCAGCAGCCCTCGACAGGGCTCGAGCACAGATACGCAGTATTTT. Combining the CDR3 with reference TRBV7-9 and TRBJ2-3 gives the whole variable domain DTGVSQNPRHKITKRGQNVTFRCDPISEHNRLYWYRQTLGQGPEFLTYFQNEAQLEKSRLLSDRFSAERPKGSFSTLEIQRTEQGDSAMYLCASSPRQGSSTDTQYFGPGTRLTVL.

This clonotype was detected many times. The rearrangement joins TRBV7-3 to TRBJ2-1; D might be TRBD2 (7 bases). Per germline, CDR1 SGHTA and CDR2 FQGTGA. Trimming removed 4 bases at V and 5 bases at J, with 15 bases between. CDR3 size: 15 residues. CDR3 region: CASSSKGGGNNEQFF. The DNA for the CDR3 is TGTGCCAGCAGCTCCAAAGGGGGAGGGAACAATGAGCAGTTCTTC. Complete variable domain (other parts from reference TRBV7-3 and TRBJ2-1): GAGVSQTPSNKVTEKGKYVELRCDPISGHTALYWYRQSLGQGPEFLIYFQGTGAADDSGLPNDRFFAVRPEGSVSTLKIQRTERGDSAVYLCASSSKGGGNNEQFFGPGTRLTVL.

Comment on this clonotype: One junction end disagrees with the germline gene, perhaps due to a read error. The chain recombines TRBV20-1 with TRBJ2-7, with a tentative D call TRBD2 (6 bases). The germline V gene encodes CDR1 DFQATT and CDR2 SNEGSKA (reference sequence). CDR3 length: 17 residues. CDR3 DNA sequence: TGCTGTGCTAGGTACTACGGGGAGTTCTTGGGGGGCTACGAGCAGTACTTC. Its protein is CCARYYGEFLGGYEQYF.